These 29 T cell receptor beta chains came from one sample sequenced in a study of T-cell reconstitution after alpha-beta-depleted transplantation in children. Unique molecular identifiers featured in how the TCRbeta library was prepared. TCRdb re-derived calls from the PCR reads in MiXCR, one entry per CDR3 protein. This table holds around 190,000 distinct CDR3 sequences, approximately 7% found once. Source: PBMCs, taken before TCRalphabeta/CD19-depleted stem cell transplant. Receptors were obtained from a boy aged 2-9 years with acute lymphoblastic leukemia, due to receive a stem cell transplant.

This clonotype has more than one count but fewer than ten. The rearrangement joins TRBV6-1 to TRBJ2-2, with D maybe TRBD1 (6 bases). The CDR3 length is 15 residues. Trimming took 5 bases from V and 3 from J, leaving 13 bases between them. Per the germline V gene, CDR1 is MNHNS and CDR2 is SASEGT. The CDR3, as DNA: TGTGCCAGCAGTCGGACAGTACGAGACACCGGGGAGCTGTTTTTT. Its translation: CASSRTVRDTGELFF.

This clonotype was seen ten or more times. The V call is TRBV6-2 or TRBV6-3, the J call TRBJ2-7; the D gene could be TRBD1 or TRBD2 (5 bases each). CDR1 and CDR2 from the germline V gene are MNHEY and SVGEGT. The CDR3 runs to 12 residues. The V and J ends lost 6 bases and 4 bases respectively, with 10 bases between them. The CDR3 DNA reads TGTGCCAGCAGCCGGGACGGGTACGAGCAGTACTTC. Translating gives CASSRDGYEQYF.

The chain links TRBV19 to TRBJ2-5, with D perhaps TRBD1 (6 bases). CDR1 and CDR2 from the germline V gene are LNHDA and SQIVND (reference sequence). V lost 3 bases, J lost 1 base, and 12 bases lay in between. The CDR3 length is 15 residues. The CDR3 here is CASSIVGQTQETQYF. The CDR3 DNA is TGTGCCAGTAGTATCGTTGGACAGACCCAAGAGACCCAGTACTTC.

In its sample, this clonotype was seen many times. The chain uses TRBV7-9 and TRBJ2-5, with 8 bases identical to TRBD2. V lost 4 bases to trimming and J lost 0 bases; unmatched junction nucleotides: 10. From germline, CDR1 is SEHNR and CDR2 FQNEAQ (reference sequence). The length of the CDR3 is 17 residues. The CDR3 coding sequence is TGTGCCAGCAGCTCCCACCCGTTACTAGCGGACCAAGAGACCCAGTACTTC. This encodes CASSSHPLLADQETQYF.

This clonotype was detected ten times or more. The genes are TRBV28 and TRBJ2-7; 14 bases map to TRBD2. Trimming at V came to 6 bases and at J to 4 bases, leaving 11 bases not matched to a gene. The CDR3 has 17 amino acids. Germline values: CDR1 MDHEN, CDR2 SYDVKM. This chain's CDR3 is CASSEPGLAGERYEQYF. DNA for the CDR3: TGTGCCAGCAGCGAACCGGGACTAGCGGGAGAGCGGTACGAGCAGTACTTC.

The chain uses TRBV14 and TRBJ2-5; 9 bases agree with TRBD1. Unmatched junction bases numbered 12, after V lost 1 base and J lost 3 bases. Looked up from germline, CDR1 is SGHDN and CDR2 is FVKESK. There are 18 residues in the CDR3. CDR3 region: CASSQVRGFWTGEETQYF. In nucleotides, the CDR3 is TGTGCCAGCAGCCAAGTCAGGGGGTTCTGGACAGGGGAAGAGACCCAGTACTTC.

This clonotype has at least ten counts. The chain is built from TRBV28 and TRBJ1-1; D uncertain. The germline V and J ends were trimmed by 3 bases and 1 base, with 12 bases remaining between them. Germline V CDR1 and CDR2: MDHEN, SYDVKM. This CDR3 is built from 15 residues. CDR3 sequence: CASSFSESWNTEAFF. DNA for the CDR3: TGTGCCAGCAGTTTCTCGGAATCCTGGAACACTGAAGCTTTCTTT.

This clonotype was detected ten times or more. The chain joins TRBV12-3 or TRBV12-4 to TRBJ2-5; no clear D gene. The V and J ends lost 1 base and 5 bases respectively, with 5 bases between them. CDR3 length: 12 amino acids. The CDR3 DNA reads TGTGCCAGCAGTTTAGTGGTCGAGACCCAGTACTTC. Translated: CASSLVVETQYF.

This clonotype was seen many times. J is TRBJ2-5 and V is TRBV6-1; 7 nucleotides match TRBD1. The CDR3 has 14 residues. V lost 6 bases, J lost 5 bases, and 9 bases stayed unmatched. Germline values: CDR1 MNHNS, CDR2 SASEGT. The CDR3 DNA reads as TGTGCCAGCAGACGAGGGGGCTCTAGTGAGACCCAGTACTTC. It yields the protein CASRRGGSSETQYF.

This clonotype showed up many times. V is TRBV7-6 and J is TRBJ2-1, with D maybe TRBD2 (5 bases). This CDR3 contains 14 residues. CDR1 is SGHVS, CDR2 FNYEAQ, per germline. The V gene lost 5 bases and the J gene lost 6 bases, with 14 bases spanning the gap. CDR3 amino acids: CASSGNRGRNEQFF. CDR3 in DNA: TGTGCCAGCAGCGGTAATCGGGGTCGCAATGAGCAGTTCTTC.

J is TRBJ1-1 and V is TRBV27, with 8 bases matching TRBD1. The CDR3 has 13 amino acids. CDR1 is MNHEY and CDR2 is SMNVEV in the germline V gene (reference sequence). The V and J ends lost 8 bases and 11 bases, in that order; junction bases with no gene match: 13. CDR3 nucleotides: TGTGCCAGCGGTCAGGGGGCCTACAAGCGGGCTTTCTTT. Its protein product is CASGQGAYKRAFF.

In its sample, this clonotype was seen many times. The rearrangement links TRBV6-1 to TRBJ2-7; perhaps TRBD1 as D (6 bases). The CDR3 runs to 13 residues. V lost 2 bases, J lost 2 bases, and 7 bases lay in between. From germline, CDR1 is MNHNS and CDR2 SASEGT. The CDR3 bases are TGTGCCAGCAGTGAATGGACAGCCTACGAGCAGTACTTC. This codes for CASSEWTAYEQYF.

There are many counts of this clonotype. The chain recombines TRBV7-9 with TRBJ2-1, with unresolved D. This CDR3 spans 14 amino acids. Germline-derived CDR1 and CDR2 are SEHNR and FQNEAQ (reference sequence). Trimming removed 2 bases at V and 0 bases at J, with 5 bases between. The CDR3 region has the DNA TGTGCCAGCAGCTTATTGAGCTCCTACAATGAGCAGTTCTTC. This sequence encodes CASSLLSSYNEQFF.

This clonotype was detected ten times or more. The V and J genes are TRBV6-2 or TRBV6-3 and TRBJ1-1; no reliable D call. CDR1 and CDR2 (germline): MNHEY, SVGEGT. There are 14 residues in the CDR3. V lost 0 bases, J lost 3 bases, and 8 bases lay in between. The CDR3 loop is CASSYSWQYTEAFF. The DNA for the CDR3 is TGTGCCAGCAGTTACTCTTGGCAGTACACTGAAGCTTTCTTT.

There are many counts of this clonotype. The chain is built from TRBV12-3 or TRBV12-4 and TRBJ1-1; D is ambiguous. CDR3 length: 17 residues. V was trimmed by 5 bases and J by 4 bases, leaving 23 bases between them. As DNA, the CDR3 is TGTGCCAGCAGTCTACGAACTCCGGGGATTCGAGGCACTGAAGCTTTCTTT. It translates to CASSLRTPGIRGTEAFF.

Many counts were recorded for this clonotype. CDR3 in amino acids: CASSLADTGGRMGTEAFF. CDR3 nucleotides: TGTGCCAGCAGCTTGGCCGATACAGGGGGTCGCATGGGAACTGAAGCTTTCTTT. This chain uses TRBV5-5 with TRBJ1-1; 8 bases agree with TRBD1. V was clipped by 0 bases and J by 5 bases; unmatched bases: 15. Germline CDR1 and CDR2: SGHKS and YYEKEE (reference sequence). The CDR3 has 18 residues.

This clonotype was seen repeatedly, ten times or more. This CDR3 reads CASSSTPGQTTRTGELFF. The CDR3 nucleotides read TGTGCCAGCAGCTCTACCCCGGGACAGACGACTCGGACCGGGGAGCTGTTTTTT. The rearrangement joins TRBV5-6 to TRBJ2-2, with 7 bases that match TRBD1. Germline-derived CDR1 and CDR2 are SGHDT and YYEEEE. This CDR3 is built from 18 residues. V dropped 3 bases and J dropped 5; count of bases not matched to a gene: 16.

The rearrangement joins TRBV7-8 to TRBJ1-2, with 11 bases lining up with TRBD1. The germline V gene has CDR1 SGHVS and CDR2 FQNEAQ. The CDR3 covers 15 residues. J gave up 4 bases and V 4 bases, and 5 bases lay outside the gene matches. The CDR3 spells CASSSGQGAGYGYTF. The CDR3 DNA reads as TGTGCCAGCAGCTCAGGACAGGGGGCTGGCTATGGCTACACCTTC.

This clonotype appeared many times. In DNA form, the CDR3 reads TGCAGCGTGAGGGGGACAGGGCCCTCGGAGACCCAGTACTTC. The encoded protein is CSVRGTGPSETQYF. The V and J genes are TRBV29-1 and TRBJ2-5; 9 bases fit TRBD1. Germline CDR1 is SQVTM and CDR2 is ANQGSEA. This CDR3 contains 14 residues. The junction had 10 bases not matched to a gene; V was cut back by 6 bases and J by 5 bases.

This clonotype was observed at least ten times. The V call is TRBV4-3, the J call TRBJ2-3; 12 nucleotides align to TRBD2. Germline V gives CDR1 LGHNA, CDR2 YSLEER. J was trimmed by 6 bases and V by 1 base; bases with no gene match: 2. The CDR3 is 15 residues long. The CDR3 sequence: CASSQVLAGGDTQYF. DNA for the CDR3: TGCGCCAGCAGCCAAGTACTAGCGGGGGGTGATACGCAGTATTTT.

This clonotype was found a few times. The chain recombines TRBV7-2 with TRBJ2-7, with 8 nucleotides matching TRBD2. Germline V lookup: CDR1 SGHTA, CDR2 FQGNSA. Trimming at V came to 5 bases and at J to 3 bases, leaving 12 bases not matched to a gene. This CDR3 contains 16 residues. CDR3 coding DNA: TGTGCCAGCAGCCCCGACTTCGGAGCGGGGGTCTACGAGCAGTACTTC. Amino acid sequence: CASSPDFGAGVYEQYF.

This clonotype was seen many times. The genes are TRBV7-2 and TRBJ2-1; D perhaps matches TRBD2 (5 bases). Trimming pared 3 bases from V and 8 bases from J, leaving 11 bases between. CDR1 is SGHTA and CDR2 is FQGNSA in the germline V gene. The CDR3 consists of 13 residues. The CDR3: CASSLGVEYEQFF. The CDR3 DNA reads as TGTGCCAGCAGCTTGGGAGTCGAATATGAGCAGTTCTTC.

This clonotype was picked up many times. This chain uses TRBV5-1 with TRBJ1-1; possible D gene TRBD1, 5 bases. The CDR3 sequence is 14 residues long. Germline CDR1 reads SGHRS; CDR2 reads YFSETQ. V dropped 4 bases and J dropped 1 base, with 11 bases sitting between them. CDR3 sequence: CASSTSGPNTEAFF. The CDR3 DNA is TGCGCCAGCAGCACCTCAGGGCCGAACACTGAAGCTTTCTTT.

This clonotype was counted ten times or more. This chain links TRBV7-2 with TRBJ2-3; 9 bases align to TRBD2. This CDR3 spans 16 amino acids. V lost 2 bases and J lost 0; bases outside the gene matches: 3. Germline CDR1 SGHTA, CDR2 FQGNSA. The CDR3 is CASSLWLAGSTDTQYF. CDR3 sequence (DNA): TGTGCCAGCAGCTTATGGCTAGCGGGGAGCACAGATACGCAGTATTTT.

The table lists this clonotype with many counts. A read error may produce the germline difference seen at one junction end. The chain uses TRBV7-7 and TRBJ2-7; no clear D gene. CDR1 and CDR2 from the germline V gene are SSHAT and FNYEAQ (reference sequence). There are 9 residues in the CDR3. CDR3 residues: CASSLGQYF. The CDR3 DNA sequence: TGTGCTAGCAGCTTAGGCCAGTACTTC. Complete variable domain (other parts from reference TRBV7-7 and TRBJ2-7): GAGVSQSPRYKVTKRGQDVTLRCDPISSHATLYWYQQALGQGPEFLTYFNYEAQPDKSGLPSDRFSAERPEGSISTLTIQRTEQRDSAMYRCASSLGQYFGPGTRLTVT.

The rearrangement links TRBV7-6 to TRBJ1-5; D is possibly TRBD1 (6 bases). Germline CDR1 SGHVS, CDR2 FNYEAQ. Trimming took off 3 bases at V and 6 bases at J, with 15 bases between the two ends. This CDR3 is built from 15 residues. CDR3 nucleotide sequence: TGTGCCAGCAGCTTCAAAGCGGGGGCTGGTCAGCCCCAGCATTTT. Protein product: CASSFKAGAGQPQHF.

J is TRBJ2-1 and V is TRBV24-1; TRBD2 is a possible D gene (6 bases). CDR1 is KGHDR, CDR2 SFDVKD, per germline. V was cut by 1 base and J by 0 bases, with 15 bases left in between. This CDR3 region has 18 residues. The CDR3: CATSDFGAGPSSYNEQFF. As DNA, the CDR3 is TGTGCCACCAGTGATTTCGGGGCGGGGCCCAGCTCCTACAATGAGCAGTTCTTC.

This clonotype was detected only once. This chain links TRBV5-1 with TRBJ2-7; D is undetermined. The V end was cut by 0 bases, the J end by 6 bases, with 13 bases between. This CDR3 has 14 residues. Germline values: CDR1 SGHRS, CDR2 YFSETQ. Written as DNA, the CDR3 is TGCGCCAGCAGCTTGGACAGTCCCTCCCGCGAGCAGTACTTC. Protein: CASSLDSPSREQYF.

This clonotype appeared a few times. The V call is TRBV4-2, the J call TRBJ1-1; 9 bases agree with TRBD1. CDR3 size: 14 residues. Per germline, CDR1 LGHNA and CDR2 YNFKEQ. V shed 3 bases, J shed 7 bases, and the junction held 6 bases outside the gene matches. The CDR3 loop is CASSHSDRGGEAFF. The CDR3, as DNA: TGTGCCAGCAGCCACTCGGACAGGGGAGGTGAAGCTTTCTTT.